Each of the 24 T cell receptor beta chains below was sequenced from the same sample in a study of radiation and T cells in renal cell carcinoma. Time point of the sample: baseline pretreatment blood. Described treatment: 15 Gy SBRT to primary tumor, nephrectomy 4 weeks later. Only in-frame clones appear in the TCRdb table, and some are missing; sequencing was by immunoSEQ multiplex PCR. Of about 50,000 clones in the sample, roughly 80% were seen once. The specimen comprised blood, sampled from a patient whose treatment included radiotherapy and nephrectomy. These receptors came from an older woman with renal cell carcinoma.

The chain's CDR3 is CASSSFGGADGNTIYF. For the CDR3, the DNA is TGTGCCAGCAGCTCCTTTGGGGGGGCGGATGGAAACACCATATATTTT. The V call is TRBV5-6, the J call TRBJ1-3; TRBD1 is a possible D gene (6 bases). This CDR3 region has 16 residues. From germline, CDR1 is SGHDT and CDR2 YYEEEE. Trimming removed 3 bases from V and 3 bases from J, with 16 bases in between.

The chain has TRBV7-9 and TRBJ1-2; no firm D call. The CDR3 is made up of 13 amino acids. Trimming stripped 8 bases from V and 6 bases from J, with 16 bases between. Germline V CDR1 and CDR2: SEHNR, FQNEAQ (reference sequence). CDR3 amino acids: CASAAATEDGYTF. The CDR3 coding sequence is TGTGCCAGCGCGGCCGCGACGGAAGATGGCTACACCTTC.

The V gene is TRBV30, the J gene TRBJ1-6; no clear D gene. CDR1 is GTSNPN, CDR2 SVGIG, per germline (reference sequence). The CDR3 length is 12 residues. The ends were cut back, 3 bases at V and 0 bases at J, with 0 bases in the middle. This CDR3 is CAWSSYNSPLHF. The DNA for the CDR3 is TGTGCCTGGAGCTCCTATAATTCACCCCTCCACTTT.

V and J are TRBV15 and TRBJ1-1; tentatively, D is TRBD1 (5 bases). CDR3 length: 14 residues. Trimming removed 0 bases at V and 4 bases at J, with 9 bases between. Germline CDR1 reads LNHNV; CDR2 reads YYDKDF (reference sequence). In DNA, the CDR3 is TGTGCCACCAGCAGAGACAGGGTCGGCACTGAAGCTTTCTTT. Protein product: CATSRDRVGTEAFF.

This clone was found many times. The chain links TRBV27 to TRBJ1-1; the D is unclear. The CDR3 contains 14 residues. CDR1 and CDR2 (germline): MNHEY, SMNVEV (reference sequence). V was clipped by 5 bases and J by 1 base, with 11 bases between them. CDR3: CASSPSRGNTEAFF. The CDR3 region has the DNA TGTGCCAGCAGTCCCTCACGGGGGAACACTGAAGCTTTCTTT.

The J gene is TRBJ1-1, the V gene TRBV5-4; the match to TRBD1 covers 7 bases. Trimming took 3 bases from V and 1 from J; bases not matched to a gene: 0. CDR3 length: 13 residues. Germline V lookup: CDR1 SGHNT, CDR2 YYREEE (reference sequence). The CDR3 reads CASSWDRNTEAFF. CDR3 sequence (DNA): TGTGCCAGCAGCTGGGACAGGAACACTGAAGCTTTCTTT.

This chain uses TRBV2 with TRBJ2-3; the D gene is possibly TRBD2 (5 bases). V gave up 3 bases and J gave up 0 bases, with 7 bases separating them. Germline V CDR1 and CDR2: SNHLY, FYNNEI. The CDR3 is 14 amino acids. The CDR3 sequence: CASSERVSTDTQYF. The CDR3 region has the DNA TGTGCCAGCAGTGAGAGGGTGAGCACAGATACGCAGTATTTT.

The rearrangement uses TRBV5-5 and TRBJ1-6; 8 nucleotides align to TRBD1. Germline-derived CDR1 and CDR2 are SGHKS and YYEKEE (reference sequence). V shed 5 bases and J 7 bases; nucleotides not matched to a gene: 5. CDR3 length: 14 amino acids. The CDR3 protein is CASSPGTGNSPLHF. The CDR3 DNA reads TGTGCCAGCAGTCCCGGGACAGGCAATTCACCCCTCCACTTT.

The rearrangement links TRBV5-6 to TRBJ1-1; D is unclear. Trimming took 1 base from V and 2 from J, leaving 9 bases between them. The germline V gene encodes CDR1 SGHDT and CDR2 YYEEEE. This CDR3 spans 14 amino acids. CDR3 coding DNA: TGTGCCAGCAGCTTGAATATCCTTAACACTGAAGCTTTCTTT. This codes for CASSLNILNTEAFF.

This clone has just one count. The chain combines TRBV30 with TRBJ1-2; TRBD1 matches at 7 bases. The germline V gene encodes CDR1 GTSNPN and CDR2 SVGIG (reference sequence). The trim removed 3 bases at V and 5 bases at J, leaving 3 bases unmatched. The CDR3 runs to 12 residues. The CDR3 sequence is CAWRGGLYGYTF. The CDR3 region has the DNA TGTGCCTGGAGAGGGGGCTTGTATGGCTACACCTTC.

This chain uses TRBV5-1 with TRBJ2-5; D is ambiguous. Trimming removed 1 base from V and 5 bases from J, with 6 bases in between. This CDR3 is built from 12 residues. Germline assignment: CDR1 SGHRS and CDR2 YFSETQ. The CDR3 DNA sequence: TGCGCCAGCAGCTTGATCGGGGAGACCCAGTACTTC. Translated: CASSLIGETQYF.

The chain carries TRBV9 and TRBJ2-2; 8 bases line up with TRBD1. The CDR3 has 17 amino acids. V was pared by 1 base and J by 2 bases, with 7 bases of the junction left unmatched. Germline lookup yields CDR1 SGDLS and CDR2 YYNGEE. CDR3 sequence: CASSVIWTGINTGELFF. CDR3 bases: TGTGCCAGCAGCGTAATCTGGACAGGGATCAACACCGGGGAGCTGTTTTTT.

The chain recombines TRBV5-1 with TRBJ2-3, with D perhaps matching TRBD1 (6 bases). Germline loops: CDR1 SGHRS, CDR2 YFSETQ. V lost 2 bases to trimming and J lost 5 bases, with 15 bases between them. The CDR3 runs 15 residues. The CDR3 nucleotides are TGCGCCAGCAGCTTCCGGGACACCGTGCGAGATACGCAGTATTTT. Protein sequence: CASSFRDTVRDTQYF. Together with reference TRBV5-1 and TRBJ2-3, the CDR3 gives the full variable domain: KAGVTQTPRYLIKTRGQQVTLSCSPISGHRSVSWYQQTPGQGLQFLFEYFSETQRNKGNFPGRFSGRQFSNSRSEMNVSTLELGDSALYLCASSFRDTVRDTQYFGPGTRLTVL.

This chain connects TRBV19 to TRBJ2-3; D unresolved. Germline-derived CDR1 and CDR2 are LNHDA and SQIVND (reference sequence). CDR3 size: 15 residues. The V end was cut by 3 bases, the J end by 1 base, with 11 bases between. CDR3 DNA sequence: TGTGCCAGTAGTATGATGGGATTCGGCACAGATACGCAGTATTTT. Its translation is CASSMMGFGTDTQYF.

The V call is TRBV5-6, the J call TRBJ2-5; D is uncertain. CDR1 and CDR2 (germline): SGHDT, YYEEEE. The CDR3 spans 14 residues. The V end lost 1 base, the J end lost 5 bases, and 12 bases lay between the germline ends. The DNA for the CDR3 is TGTGCCAGCAGCTTGTTGTCGGGCCGGGAGACCCAGTACTTC. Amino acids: CASSLLSGRETQYF.

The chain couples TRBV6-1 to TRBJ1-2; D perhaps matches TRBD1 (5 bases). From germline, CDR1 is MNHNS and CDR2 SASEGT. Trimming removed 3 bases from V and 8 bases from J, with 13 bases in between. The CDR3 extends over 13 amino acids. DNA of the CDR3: TGTGCCAGCAGTGATAGGGGACCGGAAGGCTACACCTTC. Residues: CASSDRGPEGYTF.

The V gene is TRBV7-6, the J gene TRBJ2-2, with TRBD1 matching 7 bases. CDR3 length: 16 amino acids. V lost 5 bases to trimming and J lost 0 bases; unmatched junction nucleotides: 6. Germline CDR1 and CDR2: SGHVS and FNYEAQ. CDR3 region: CASSPSGTANTGELFF. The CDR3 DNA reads TGTGCCAGCAGCCCCTCCGGGACAGCGAACACCGGGGAGCTGTTTTTT.

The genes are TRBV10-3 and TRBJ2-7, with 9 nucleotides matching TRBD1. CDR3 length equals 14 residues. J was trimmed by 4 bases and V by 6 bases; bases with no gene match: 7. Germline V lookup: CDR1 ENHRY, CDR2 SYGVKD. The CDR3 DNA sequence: TGTGCCATCAGACCGGGACAGGGATTATACGAGCAGTACTTC. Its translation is CAIRPGQGLYEQYF.

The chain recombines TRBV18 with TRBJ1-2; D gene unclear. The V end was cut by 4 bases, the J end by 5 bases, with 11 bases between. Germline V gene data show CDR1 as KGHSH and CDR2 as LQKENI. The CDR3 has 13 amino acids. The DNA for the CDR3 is TGTGCCAGCTCACTAAACACAGATTATGGCTACACCTTC. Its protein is CASSLNTDYGYTF.

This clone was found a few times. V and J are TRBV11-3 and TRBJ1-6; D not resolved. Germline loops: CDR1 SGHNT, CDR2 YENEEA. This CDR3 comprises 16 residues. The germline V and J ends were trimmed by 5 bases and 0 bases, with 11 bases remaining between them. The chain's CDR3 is CASSRPSGSYNSPLHF. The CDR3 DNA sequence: TGTGCCAGCAGCCGTCCGAGCGGCTCCTATAATTCACCCCTCCACTTT.

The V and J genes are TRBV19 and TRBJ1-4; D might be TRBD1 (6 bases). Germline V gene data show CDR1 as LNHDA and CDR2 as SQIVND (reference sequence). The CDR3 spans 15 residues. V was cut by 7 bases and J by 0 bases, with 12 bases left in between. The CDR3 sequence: CASKRQASTNEKLFF. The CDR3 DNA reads TGTGCCAGTAAAAGACAGGCTTCAACTAATGAAAAACTGTTTTTT. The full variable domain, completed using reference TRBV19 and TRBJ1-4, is DGGITQSPKYLFRKEGQNVTLSCEQNLNHDAMYWYRQDPGQGLRLIYYSQIVNDFQKGDIAEGYSVSREKKESFPLTVTSAQKNPTAFYLCASKRQASTNEKLFFGSGTQLSVL.

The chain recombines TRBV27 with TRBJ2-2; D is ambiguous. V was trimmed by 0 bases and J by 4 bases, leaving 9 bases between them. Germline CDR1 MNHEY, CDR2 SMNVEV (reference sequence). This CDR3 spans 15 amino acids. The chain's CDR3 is CASSLSPHVTGELFF. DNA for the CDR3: TGTGCCAGCAGTTTATCCCCACACGTCACCGGGGAGCTGTTTTTT.

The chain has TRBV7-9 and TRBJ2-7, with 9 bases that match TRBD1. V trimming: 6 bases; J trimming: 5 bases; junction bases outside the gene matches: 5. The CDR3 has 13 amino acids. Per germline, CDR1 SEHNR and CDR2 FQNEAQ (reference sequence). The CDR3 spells CASRLTGGDEQYF. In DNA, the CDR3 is TGTGCCAGCAGATTGACAGGGGGAGACGAGCAGTACTTC.

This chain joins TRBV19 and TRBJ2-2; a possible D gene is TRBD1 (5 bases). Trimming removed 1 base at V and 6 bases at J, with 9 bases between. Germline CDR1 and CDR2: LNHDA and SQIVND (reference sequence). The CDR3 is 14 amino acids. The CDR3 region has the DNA TGTGCCAGTAGTATAGGCCAGGGATCCGGGGAGCTGTTTTTT. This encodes CASSIGQGSGELFF.